This T cell receptor (beta chain) comes out of a study of OX40 agonist ivuxolimab in advanced cancers. On the study more broadly: Patients' therapy was ivuxolimab, an antibody that acts as an agonist of OX40 (CD134). With a range of roughly 20 to 85, age averaged approximately 60 years, and around 80% were male.

Sequencing used immunoSEQ multiplex PCR; TCRdb keeps in-frame clones, though not all of them. The sample lists roughly 63,000 clones, 89% seen once, with around 12% in the top ten. Germline values: CDR1 SGHAT, CDR2 FQNNGV. V shed 3 bases and J shed 5 bases, with 14 bases lying between them. There are 15 residues in the CDR3. This TCR came from an adult with an advanced solid tumor such as melanoma, head and neck, liver or kidney cancer. The chain uses TRBV11-2 and TRBJ2-1, with D possibly being TRBD2 (6 bases). The sample in question was CD4+ or CD8+ T cells sorted from blood, obtained in a trial of the OX40 agonist ivuxolimab. The CDR3 here is CASSFVAGIHNEQFF. CDR3 in DNA: TGTGCCAGCAGCTTTGTCGCGGGAATCCACAATGAGCAGTTCTTC.